This is a list of T cell receptor beta chains from one sample in a study of shared clonotypes between healthy human individuals. Here immunoSEQ multiplex PCR was the method, and the copy in TCRdb shows in-frame clones only, minus some. The sample consists of approximately 320,000 clones, roughly 70% of them appearing once. Sequenced input: memory CD4+ T cells sorted from blood. All receptors come from a man younger than 40 in good health. Both conserved end residues are part of each CDR3. The D gene is left open where the match is weak. Some rows mark clone size as missing; the rest say once, few, many or name a class of expanded clone.

clone size	D gene	V gene	J gene	CDR3 protein	CDR3 DNA
-	-	TRBV6-5	TRBJ2-2	CTSSYSTEGPGELFF	TGTACCAGCAGTTACTCGACAGAGGGGCCCGGGGAGCTGTTTTTT
-	-	TRBV11-2	TRBJ2-7	CASASLNRVRGSYEQYF	TGTGCCAGCGCTTCTTTAAACAGGGTGAGGGGCTCCTACGAGCAGTACTTC
-	TRBD2	TRBV28	TRBJ2-1	CASSTPMGGRGREQFF	TGTGCCAGCAGCACTCCCATGGGCGGGAGGGGACGCGAGCAGTTCTTC
-	TRBD1	TRBV28	TRBJ1-1	CASSRDRANTEAFF	TGTGCCAGCAGTAGGGACAGGGCGAACACTGAAGCTTTCTTT
-	-	TRBV11-2	TRBJ2-3	CASTQSTDTQYF	TGTGCCAGCACACAGAGCACAGATACGCAGTATTTT
-	-	TRBV7-2	TRBJ2-7	CASSFGISTSYEQYF	TGTGCCAGCAGCTTCGGTATCTCCACCTCCTACGAGCAGTACTTC
-	TRBD1	TRBV2	TRBJ2-5	CASRTGGLIEVETQYF	TGTGCCAGCAGGACAGGGGGACTCATCGAAGTAGAGACCCAGTACTTC
-	-	TRBV6-5	TRBJ2-5	CASSAYETQYF	TGTGCCAGCAGTGCCTACGAGACCCAGTACTTC
-	-	TRBV29-1	TRBJ2-3	CSVSIGSETDTQYF	TGCAGCGTTTCGATTGGGAGTGAGACAGATACGCAGTATTTT
-	-	TRBV18	TRBJ2-3	CASSPIRTGGFGTQYF	TGTGCCAGCTCACCAATTCGAACAGGCGGTTTTGGTACGCAGTATTTT
-	-	TRBV7-9	TRBJ1-4	CASSLDFFEKLFF	TGTGCCAGCAGCTTAGACTTTTTTGAAAAACTGTTTTTT
-	-	TRBV27	TRBJ2-1	CASSWDSNEQFF	TGTGCCAGCAGTTGGGACTCCAATGAGCAGTTCTTC
many	-	TRBV10-2	TRBJ2-5	CATRWGAPRETQYF	TGCGCCACCAGGTGGGGGGCCCCACGGGAGACCCAGTACTTC
-	TRBD1	TRBV28	TRBJ2-3	CASTLGTGGITDTQYF	TGTGCCAGCACCCTGGGGACAGGGGGCATCACAGATACGCAGTATTTT
-	TRBD1	TRBV5-1	TRBJ2-2	CASSPLTGTNTGELFF	TGCGCCAGCAGCCCTCTGACAGGGACGAACACCGGGGAGCTGTTTTTT
-	TRBD2	TRBV18	TRBJ2-3	CASSPLLAVNSDTQYF	TGTGCCAGCTCACCACTACTAGCGGTGAATTCAGATACGCAGTATTTT
-	-	TRBV6-1	TRBJ1-5	CASRELNQPQHF	TGTGCCAGCAGGGAATTAAATCAGCCCCAGCATTTT
-	-	TRBV7-3	TRBJ2-2	CASSLFPGRNTGELFF	TGTGCCAGCAGCTTATTTCCCGGGAGGAACACCGGGGAGCTGTTTTTT
few	-	TRBV5-6	TRBJ2-1	CASSLGTHSRSDEQFF	TGTGCCAGCAGCTTGGGGACCCACTCCCGGTCGGATGAGCAGTTCTTC
-	-	TRBV9	TRBJ2-5	CASSVAGDQSETQYF	TGTGCCAGCAGCGTAGCGGGAGATCAATCAGAGACCCAGTACTTC
-	-	TRBV5-1	TRBJ1-4	CASSLAGRSDEKLFF	TGCGCCAGCAGCTTGGCGGGGCGGAGTGATGAAAAACTGTTTTTT
-	TRBD2	TRBV10-3	TRBJ2-1	CAISQGTITSGRGNEQFF	TGTGCCATCAGCCAAGGAACCATTACTAGCGGGAGGGGCAATGAGCAGTTCTTC
-	TRBD1	TRBV27	TRBJ2-2	CASSSHRLPGQGLGTGELFF	TGTGCCAGCAGTTCCCACCGTCTACCGGGACAGGGTTTGGGCACCGGGGAGCTGTTTTTT
-	-	TRBV6-1	TRBJ1-1	CASMARSEAFF	TGTGCCAGCATGGCAAGATCTGAAGCTTTCTTT
-	-	TRBV27	TRBJ2-7	CASSLSHRGAEQYF	TGTGCCAGCAGTTTAAGTCACCGAGGGGCCGAGCAGTACTTC
few	TRBD1	TRBV28	TRBJ1-5	CASSKRDRGNQPQHF	TGTGCCAGCAGTAAACGGGACAGGGGGAATCAGCCCCAGCATTTT
-	-	TRBV7-3	TRBJ1-2	CASSSEMGGYTF	TGTGCCAGCAGCTCTGAGATGGGGGGCTACACCTTC
-	-	TRBV6-9	TRBJ2-7	CASTNSYEQYF	TGTGCCAGCACTAACTCCTACGAGCAGTACTTC
-	-	TRBV5-1	TRBJ2-3	CASSGDGVDTQYF	TGCGCCAGCAGCGGGGATGGGGTCGATACGCAGTATTTT
once	TRBD1	TRBV14	TRBJ2-7	CASSIRDRDYEQYF	TGTGCCAGCAGCATCCGGGACAGGGACTACGAGCAGTACTTC
-	-	TRBV9	TRBJ2-1	CASSVVDQLTYNEQFF	TGTGCCAGCAGCGTAGTGGACCAACTAACTTACAATGAGCAGTTCTTC
-	-	TRBV6-4	TRBJ2-6	CASSDSIGPSGANVLTF	TGTGCCAGCAGTGACTCGATTGGTCCCTCTGGGGCCAACGTCCTGACTTTC
few	-	TRBV28	TRBJ2-1	CASSFDSRSSYNEQFF	TGTGCCAGCAGTTTCGACTCGAGGAGCTCCTACAATGAGCAGTTCTTC
-	-	TRBV10-1	TRBJ2-1	CASSVGSRGEQFF	TGCGCCAGCAGTGTAGGTAGCAGGGGTGAGCAGTTCTTC
-	-	TRBV7-2	TRBJ2-7	CASSLDSVSYEQYF	TGTGCCAGCAGCTTAGATTCGGTTTCGTACGAGCAGTACTTC
-	-	TRBV5-1	TRBJ2-3	CASSSLHPTDTQYF	TGCGCCAGCAGCTCTCTTCACCCCACAGATACGCAGTATTTT
-	-	TRBV6-1	TRBJ1-1	CASSAFSGPNTEAFF	TGTGCCAGCAGTGCCTTCTCAGGGCCGAACACTGAAGCTTTCTTT
-	TRBD2	TRBV14	TRBJ2-1	CASSPGLGPVF	TGTGCCAGCAGCCCCGGACTAGGGCCTGTCTTC
-	TRBD2	TRBV11-2	TRBJ2-1	CASSRNAGGGSDEQFF	TGTGCCAGCAGCCGAAACGCGGGAGGGGGGTCCGATGAGCAGTTCTTC
-	-	TRBV5-5	TRBJ1-5	CASAGSSNQPQHF	TGTGCCAGCGCTGGTTCTAGCAATCAGCCCCAGCATTTT
-	TRBD1	TRBV5-1	TRBJ1-1	CASSPFGQGIEAFF	TGCGCCAGCAGCCCCTTCGGACAGGGGATTGAAGCTTTCTTT
-	-	TRBV27	TRBJ1-2	CASSLNGNYGYTF	TGTGCCAGCAGTTTAAACGGGAACTATGGCTACACCTTC
many	TRBD1	TRBV2	TRBJ2-7	CASRGAPGQVSYEQYF	TGTGCCAGCAGGGGTGCCCCGGGACAGGTCTCCTACGAGCAGTACTTC
once	-	TRBV5-4	TRBJ1-2	CASSSSRKGARHGYTF	TGTGCCAGCAGCTCTAGTCGGAAAGGGGCGCGCCATGGCTACACCTTC
few	TRBD1	TRBV14	TRBJ2-2	CASSLETGGITGELFF	TGTGCCAGCAGCCTAGAAACAGGGGGTATCACCGGGGAGCTGTTTTTT
-	-	TRBV5-1	TRBJ2-7	CASSLERYEQYF	TGCGCCAGCAGCTTGGAGCGCTACGAGCAGTACTTC
few	-	TRBV25-1	TRBJ2-2	CASSDGRGNTGELFF	TGTGCCAGCAGCGATGGGAGAGGTAACACCGGGGAGCTGTTTTTT
-	-	TRBV7-6	TRBJ2-5	CASSLVGSETQYF	TGTGCCAGCAGCTTAGTAGGGTCTGAGACCCAGTACTTC
-	-	TRBV11-2	TRBJ2-5	CASSLTYGRVQETQYF	TGTGCCAGCAGCCTGACCTACGGCAGGGTGCAAGAGACCCAGTACTTC